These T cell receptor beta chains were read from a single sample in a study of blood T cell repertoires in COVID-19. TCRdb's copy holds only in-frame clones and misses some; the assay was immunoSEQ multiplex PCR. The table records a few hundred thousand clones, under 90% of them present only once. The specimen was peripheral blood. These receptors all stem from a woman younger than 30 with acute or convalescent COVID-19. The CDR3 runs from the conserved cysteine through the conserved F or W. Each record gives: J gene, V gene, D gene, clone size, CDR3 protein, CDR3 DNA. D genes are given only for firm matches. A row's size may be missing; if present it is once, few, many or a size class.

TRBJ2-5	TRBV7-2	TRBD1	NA	CASSQDRAETQYF	TGTGCCAGCAGTCAGGACAGGGCCGAGACCCAGTACTTC
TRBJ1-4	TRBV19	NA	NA	CASTGGEYGNEKLFF	TGTGCCAGCACTGGAGGAGAATACGGGAATGAAAAACTGTTTTTT
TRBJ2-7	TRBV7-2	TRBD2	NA	CASSFDLAGYYEQYF	TGTGCCAGCAGCTTCGATCTAGCGGGGTATTACGAGCAGTACTTC
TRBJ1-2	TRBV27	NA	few	CASRDKTGSVYGYTF	TGTGCCAGCAGGGATAAAACAGGGAGTGTCTATGGCTACACCTTC
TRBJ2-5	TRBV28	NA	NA	CASGPQAGPPETQYF	TGTGCCAGCGGCCCGCAGGCAGGGCCCCCAGAGACCCAGTACTTC
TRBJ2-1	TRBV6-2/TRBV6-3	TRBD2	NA	CASSLAGFAYNEQFF	TGTGCCAGCAGTCTAGCGGGATTCGCCTACAATGAGCAGTTCTTC
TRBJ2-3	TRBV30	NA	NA	CAWSVLTDTQYF	TGTGCCTGGAGTGTACTCACAGATACGCAGTATTTT
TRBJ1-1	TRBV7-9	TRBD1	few	CASSGWDSMNTEAFF	TGTGCCAGCAGCGGATGGGACAGCATGAACACTGAAGCTTTCTTT
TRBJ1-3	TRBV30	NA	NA	CAWGHSSGNTIYF	TGTGCCTGGGGACACAGCTCTGGAAACACCATATATTTT
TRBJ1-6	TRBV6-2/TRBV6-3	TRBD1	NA	CASSWSGTGPLHF	TGTGCCAGCAGTTGGTCCGGGACAGGTCCCCTCCACTTT
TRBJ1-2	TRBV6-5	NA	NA	CASSYDGQYGYTF	TGTGCCAGCAGTTACGACGGACAGTATGGCTACACCTTC
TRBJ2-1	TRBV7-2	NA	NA	CASSSVLGGEQFF	TGTGCCAGCAGCTCCGTTCTAGGGGGTGAGCAGTTCTTC
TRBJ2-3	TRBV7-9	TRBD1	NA	CASSPGQGWDTQYF	TGTGCCAGCAGCCCCGGACAGGGGTGGGATACGCAGTATTTT
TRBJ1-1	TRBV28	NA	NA	CASSFLQGSIGAFF	TGTGCCAGCAGTTTTCTTCAGGGGTCTATAGGAGCTTTCTTT
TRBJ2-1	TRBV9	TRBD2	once	CASSVTSGRSDNEQFF	TGTGCCAGCAGCGTGACTAGCGGGAGATCAGATAATGAGCAGTTCTTC
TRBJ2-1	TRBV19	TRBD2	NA	CASSIDPGGSSSYNEQFF	TGTGCCAGTAGTATAGATCCGGGAGGATCCAGCTCCTACAATGAGCAGTTCTTC
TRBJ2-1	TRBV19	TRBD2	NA	CASSTGLEQFF	TGTGCCAGTAGTACGGGACTAGAACAGTTCTTC
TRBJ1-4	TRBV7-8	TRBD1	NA	CASSSYRDRGRREKLFF	TGTGCCAGCAGCTCCTACCGGGACAGGGGGCGCAGGGAAAAACTGTTTTTT
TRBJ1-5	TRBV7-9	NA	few	CASSRGGDSNQPQHF	TGTGCCAGCAGCAGGGGGGGAGATAGCAATCAGCCCCAGCATTTT
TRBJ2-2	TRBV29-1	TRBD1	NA	CSVSTGEAGELFF	TGCAGCGTTTCGACAGGGGAGGCCGGGGAGCTGTTTTTT
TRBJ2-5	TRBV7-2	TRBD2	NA	CASSSDGTTFGGTQYF	TGTGCCAGCAGCTCCGATGGGACTACCTTTGGCGGGACCCAGTACTTC
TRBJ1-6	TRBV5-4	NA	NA	CASSLDRNNSPLHF	TGTGCCAGCAGCTTGGACAGGAATAATTCACCCCTCCACTTT
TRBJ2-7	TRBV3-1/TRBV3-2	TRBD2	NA	CASSWGLAGGAYEQYF	TGTGCCAGCAGCTGGGGACTAGCGGGAGGCGCCTACGAGCAGTACTTC
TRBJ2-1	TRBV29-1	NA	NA	CSVEGGPIRSDEQFF	TGCAGCGTTGAAGGAGGGCCAATCCGCTCCGATGAGCAGTTCTTC
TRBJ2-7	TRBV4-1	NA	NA	CASSHTKSYEQYF	TGCGCCAGCAGCCATACAAAATCCTACGAGCAGTACTTC
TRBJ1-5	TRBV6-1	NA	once	CASSEWQVSNQPQHF	TGTGCCAGCAGTGAATGGCAGGTTAGCAATCAGCCCCAGCATTTT
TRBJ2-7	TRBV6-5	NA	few	CASSYSKGNEQYF	TGTGCCAGCAGTTACTCAAAGGGGAACGAGCAGTACTTC
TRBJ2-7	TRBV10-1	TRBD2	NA	CASSDPGLGSQWQYF	TGCGCCAGCAGTGATCCGGGACTAGGTTCCCAGTGGCAGTACTTC
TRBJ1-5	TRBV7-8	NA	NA	CASSSRTGQWGHSNQPQHF	TGTGCCAGCAGCTCCCGAACTGGACAGTGGGGGCATAGCAATCAGCCCCAGCATTTT
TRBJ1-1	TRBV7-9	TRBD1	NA	CASSPLETGEERAFF	TGTGCCAGCAGCCCCCTCGAGACAGGGGAAGAGAGAGCTTTCTTT
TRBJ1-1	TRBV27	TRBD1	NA	CASRAGQGRILDTEAFF	TGTGCCAGCAGGGCTGGACAGGGGAGGATATTGGACACTGAAGCTTTCTTT
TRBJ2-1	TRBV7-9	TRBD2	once	CASSPRLAGYNEQFF	TGTGCCAGCAGCCCCCGACTAGCGGGGTACAATGAGCAGTTCTTC
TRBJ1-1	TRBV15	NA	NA	CATSRAWGPNTEAFF	TGTGCCACCAGCAGGGCTTGGGGCCCGAACACTGAAGCTTTCTTT
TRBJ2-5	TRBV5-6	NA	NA	CASSLFGGETQYF	TGTGCCAGCAGCTTGTTCGGGGGAGAGACCCAGTACTTC
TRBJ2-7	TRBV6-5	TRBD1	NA	CASSQSTGIYEQYF	TGTGCCAGCAGCCAATCGACAGGGATCTACGAGCAGTACTTC